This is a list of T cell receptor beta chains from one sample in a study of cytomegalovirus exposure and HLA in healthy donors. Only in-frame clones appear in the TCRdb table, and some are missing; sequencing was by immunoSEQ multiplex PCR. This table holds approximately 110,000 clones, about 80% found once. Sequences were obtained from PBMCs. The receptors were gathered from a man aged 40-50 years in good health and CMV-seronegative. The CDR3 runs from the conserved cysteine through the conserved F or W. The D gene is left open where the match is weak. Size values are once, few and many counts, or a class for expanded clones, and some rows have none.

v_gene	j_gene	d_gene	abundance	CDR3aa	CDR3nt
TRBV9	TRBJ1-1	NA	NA	CASSVSWGRNTEAFF	TGTGCCAGCAGCGTGAGCTGGGGGCGGAACACTGAAGCTTTCTTT
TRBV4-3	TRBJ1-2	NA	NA	CASSQTRRANYGYTF	TGCGCCAGCAGCCAAACAAGGCGGGCTAACTATGGCTACACCTTC
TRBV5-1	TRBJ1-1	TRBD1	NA	CASSMDPMGQGSIIRRAFF	TGCGCCAGCAGCATGGACCCTATGGGACAGGGGAGTATAATAAGACGAGCTTTCTTT
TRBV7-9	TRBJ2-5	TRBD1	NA	CASSDREETQYF	TGTGCCAGCAGCGACAGGGAAGAGACCCAGTACTTC
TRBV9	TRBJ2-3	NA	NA	CASSVEGLGLRDTQYF	TGTGCCAGCAGCGTAGAGGGACTTGGACTAAGGGATACGCAGTATTTT
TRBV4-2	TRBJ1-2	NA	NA	CASSQDHSPSANYGYTF	TGTGCCAGCAGCCAAGATCATTCCCCCTCAGCTAACTATGGCTACACCTTC
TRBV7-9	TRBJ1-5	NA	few	CASSLTGGNQPQHF	TGTGCCAGCAGCTTAACAGGCGGCAATCAGCCCCAGCATTTT
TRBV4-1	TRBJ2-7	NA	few	CASSQEHGRAGYEQYF	TGCGCCAGCAGCCAAGAGCACGGCAGGGCTGGATACGAGCAGTACTTC
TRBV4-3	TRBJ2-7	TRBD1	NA	CASSQDPDRTFYEQYF	TGCGCCAGCAGCCAAGATCCGGACAGGACATTCTACGAGCAGTACTTC
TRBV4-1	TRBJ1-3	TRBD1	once	CATGTGVVGNTIYF	TGCGCCACCGGGACAGGGGTAGTTGGAAACACCATATATTTT
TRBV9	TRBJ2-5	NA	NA	CASSVAPTGGAETQYF	TGTGCCAGCAGCGTAGCGCCGACTGGTGGAGCAGAGACCCAGTACTTC
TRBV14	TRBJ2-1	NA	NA	CASSQDRGTVNNEQFF	TGTGCCAGCAGCCAAGACCGGGGGACAGTGAACAATGAGCAGTTCTTC
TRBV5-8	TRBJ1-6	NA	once	CASSYRDGDNSPLHF	TGTGCCAGCAGCTACAGGGACGGGGATAATTCACCCCTCCACTTT
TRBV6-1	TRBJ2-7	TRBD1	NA	CASTRDRPYEQYF	TGTGCCAGCACTCGGGACAGGCCCTACGAGCAGTACTTC
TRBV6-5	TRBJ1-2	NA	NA	CASRQTDYGYTF	TGTGCCAGCAGACAGACCGATTATGGCTACACCTTC
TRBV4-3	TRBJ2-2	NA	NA	CASSHETPGELFF	TGCGCCAGCAGCCACGAGACACCCGGGGAGCTGTTTTTT
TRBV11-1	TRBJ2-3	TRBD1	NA	CASSVNYRGRTDTQYF	TGTGCCAGCAGCGTTAATTACAGGGGAAGGACAGATACGCAGTATTTT
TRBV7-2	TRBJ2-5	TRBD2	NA	CASSQGGTSGGGAQYF	TGTGCCAGCAGCCAGGGAGGGACTAGCGGGGGTGGGGCCCAGTACTTC
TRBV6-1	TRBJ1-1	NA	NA	CASRPTQVNTEAFF	TGTGCCAGCAGACCTACCCAGGTGAACACTGAAGCTTTCTTT
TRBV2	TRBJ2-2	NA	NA	CASKGTSNTGELFF	TGTGCCAGCAAAGGGACATCGAACACCGGGGAGCTGTTTTTT
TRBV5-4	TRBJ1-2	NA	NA	CASSSGGNYGYTF	TGTGCCAGCAGCTCCGGGGGAAACTATGGCTACACCTTC
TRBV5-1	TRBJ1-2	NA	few	CASSLNQGSAYGYTF	TGCGCCAGCAGCTTGAATCAGGGTTCGGCCTATGGCTACACCTTC
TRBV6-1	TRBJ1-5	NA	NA	CASSLLSSQPQHF	TGTGCCAGCAGTTTACTCTCTAGTCAGCCCCAGCATTTT
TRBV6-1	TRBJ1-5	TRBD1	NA	CASRGEDRRNQPQHF	TGTGCCAGCAGAGGCGAGGACAGGAGGAATCAGCCCCAGCATTTT
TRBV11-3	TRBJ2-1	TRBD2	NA	CASSLDRGLAGSGEQFF	TGTGCCAGCAGCTTAGATAGGGGACTAGCGGGGTCTGGTGAGCAGTTCTTC
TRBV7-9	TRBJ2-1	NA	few	CASSPTPGALSYNEQFF	TGTGCCAGCAGCCCAACCCCCGGTGCTCTTTCCTACAATGAGCAGTTCTTC
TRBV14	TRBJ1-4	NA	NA	CASSQGTLMHNEKLFF	TGTGCCAGCAGCCAAGGGACATTAATGCATAATGAAAAACTGTTTTTT
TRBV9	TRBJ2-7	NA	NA	CASSVEGDSYEQYF	TGTGCCAGCAGCGTAGAGGGGGACTCCTACGAGCAGTACTTC
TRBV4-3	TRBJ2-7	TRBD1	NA	CASSRTTDRGAYEQYF	TGCGCCAGCAGCCGGACGACGGACAGGGGGGCCTACGAGCAGTACTTC
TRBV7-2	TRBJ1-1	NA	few	CASSYWNTEAFF	TGTGCCAGCAGTTACTGGAACACTGAAGCTTTCTTT
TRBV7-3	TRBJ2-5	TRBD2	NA	CASSFSGGEETQYF	TGTGCCAGCAGCTTTTCGGGGGGGGAGGAGACCCAGTACTTC
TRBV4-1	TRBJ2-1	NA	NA	CASSQLQWGGRDEQFF	TGCGCCAGCAGCCAGTTACAATGGGGGGGCCGGGATGAGCAGTTCTTC
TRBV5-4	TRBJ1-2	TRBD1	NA	CASSLGTGGPGGYGYTF	TGTGCCAGCAGCTTGGGGACAGGGGGCCCGGGTGGGTATGGCTACACCTTC
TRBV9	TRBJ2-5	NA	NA	CASSVRNGQETQYF	TGTGCCAGCAGCGTACGTAACGGCCAAGAGACCCAGTACTTC
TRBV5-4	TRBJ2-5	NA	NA	CASSQLQGSQYF	TGTGCCAGCAGCCAGTTGCAGGGGTCCCAGTACTTC
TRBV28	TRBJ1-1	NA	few	CASSPSGRDPNTEAFF	TGTGCCAGCAGTCCTAGCGGCAGGGACCCGAACACTGAAGCTTTCTTT
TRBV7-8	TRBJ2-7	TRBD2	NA	CASSLGLAVYEQYF	TGTGCCAGCAGCTTGGGACTAGCGGTCTACGAGCAGTACTTC
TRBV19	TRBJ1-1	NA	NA	CASTTGNTEAFF	TGTGCCAGTACCACAGGGAACACTGAAGCTTTCTTT
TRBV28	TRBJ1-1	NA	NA	CASSSVNTEAFF	TGTGCCAGCAGTTCCGTGAACACTGAAGCTTTCTTT
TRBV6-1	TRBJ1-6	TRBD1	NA	CASSADREGAPLHF	TGTGCCAGCAGTGCCGACAGGGAAGGAGCACCCCTCCACTTT
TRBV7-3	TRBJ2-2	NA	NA	CASSFADRPSGTGELFF	TGTGCCAGCAGCTTCGCCGACAGGCCATCGGGGACCGGGGAGCTGTTTTTT
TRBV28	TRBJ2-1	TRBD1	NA	CASSLDRGAYNEQFF	TGTGCCAGCAGTCTGGACAGGGGTGCGTACAATGAGCAGTTCTTC
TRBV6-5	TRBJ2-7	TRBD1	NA	CASRPRGTGVDEQYF	TGTGCCAGCAGACCCAGGGGGACGGGCGTGGACGAGCAGTACTTC
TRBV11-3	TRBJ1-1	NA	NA	CASSLKGSTEAFF	TGTGCCAGCAGCTTAAAAGGGAGCACTGAAGCTTTCTTT
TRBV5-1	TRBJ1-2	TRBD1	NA	CASSLGRGEFSYGYTF	TGCGCCAGCAGCTTGGGCAGGGGGGAATTCTCCTATGGCTACACCTTC
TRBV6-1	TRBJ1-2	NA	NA	CAIRPDSRDGYTF	TGTGCCATTCGCCCGGACAGCCGAGATGGCTACACCTTC
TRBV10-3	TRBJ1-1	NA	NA	CAISEGQMNTEAFF	TGTGCCATCAGTGAAGGACAGATGAACACTGAAGCTTTCTTT
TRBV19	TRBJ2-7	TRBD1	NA	CASRFSGTAAEQYF	TGTGCCAGTAGGTTTTCTGGGACAGCGGCCGAGCAGTACTTC
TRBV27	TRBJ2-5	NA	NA	CASSPSPSGETQYF	TGTGCCAGCAGTCCCTCCCCCAGCGGGGAGACCCAGTACTTC
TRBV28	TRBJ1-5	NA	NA	CASSLARLVQPQHF	TGTGCCAGCAGTTTAGCCAGGTTGGTTCAGCCCCAGCATTTT
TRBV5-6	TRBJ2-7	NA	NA	CASSFQTYEQYF	TGTGCCAGCAGCTTTCAGACCTACGAGCAGTACTTC
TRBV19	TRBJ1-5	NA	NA	CASSMGRGSSPQHF	TGTGCCAGTAGTATGGGGAGGGGGAGTTCGCCCCAGCATTTT
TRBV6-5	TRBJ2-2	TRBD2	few	CASSSRGGESGELFF	TGTGCCAGCAGTTCTAGGGGAGGGGAATCCGGGGAGCTGTTTTTT
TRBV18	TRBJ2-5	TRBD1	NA	CASSPPGQRETQYF	TGTGCCAGCTCACCACCGGGACAGAGGGAGACCCAGTACTTC
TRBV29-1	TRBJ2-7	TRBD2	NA	CSVGRGTVEQYF	TGCAGCGTTGGGCGGGGGACGGTCGAGCAGTACTTC
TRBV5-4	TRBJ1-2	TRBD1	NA	CASSLGQGVLYGYTF	TGTGCCAGCAGCCTGGGACAGGGGGTATTGTATGGCTACACCTTC
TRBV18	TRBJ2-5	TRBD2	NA	CASSPPGTTFRETQYF	TGTGCCAGCTCACCACCCGGGACTACCTTTCGGGAGACCCAGTACTTC
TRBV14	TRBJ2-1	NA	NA	CASSQILSSYNEQFF	TGTGCCAGCAGCCAGATCCTGAGCTCCTACAATGAGCAGTTCTTC
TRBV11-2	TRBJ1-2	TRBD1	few	CASSLVLQGAGGYTF	TGTGCCAGCAGCTTAGTCCTGCAGGGGGCAGGTGGCTACACCTTC